This T cell receptor beta chain was captured by sequencing in a study of T cell changes during pregnancy in multiple sclerosis. Profiling relied on immunoSEQ multiplex PCR, and the TCRdb table lists in-frame clones only, not all of them. Of around 66,000 clones listed, 90% to 95% are singletons. V was clipped by 4 bases and J by 0 bases; unmatched bases: 9. The V gene's germline CDR1 is LGHNA and CDR2 YNFKEQ. This CDR3 has 18 residues. The input for sequencing was peripheral blood, taken after pregnancy. The sequence derives from a female donor in good health, enrolled as a control in a pregnancy study. The V call is TRBV4-2, the J call TRBJ2-3, with TRBD2 identical over 11 bases. Here the CDR3 DNA reads TGTGCCAGCAGCCTGAGGGTAGCGGGGGGGGTAAGCACAGATACGCAGTATTTT. Its translation is CASSLRVAGGVSTDTQYF.